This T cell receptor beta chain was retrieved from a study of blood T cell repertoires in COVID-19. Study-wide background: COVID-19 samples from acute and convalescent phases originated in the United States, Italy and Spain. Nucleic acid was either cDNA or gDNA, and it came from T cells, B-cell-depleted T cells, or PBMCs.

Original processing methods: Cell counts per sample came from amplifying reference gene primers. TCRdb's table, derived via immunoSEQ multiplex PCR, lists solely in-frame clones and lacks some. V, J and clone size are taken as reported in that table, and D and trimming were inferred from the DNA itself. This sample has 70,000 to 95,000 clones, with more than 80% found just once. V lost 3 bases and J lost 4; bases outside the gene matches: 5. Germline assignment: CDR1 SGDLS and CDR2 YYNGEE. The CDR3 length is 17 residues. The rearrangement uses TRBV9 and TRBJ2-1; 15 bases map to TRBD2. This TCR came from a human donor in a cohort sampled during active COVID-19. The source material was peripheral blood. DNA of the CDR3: TGTGCCAGCAGCGCGGGACTAGCGGGGGGAAAGTACAATGAGCAGTTCTTC. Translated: CASSAGLAGGKYNEQFF.